This TCR beta chain was identified during a study of blood T cells in healthy people across ages. A second PCR of roughly 6 to 12 cycles used a sample-barcoded 5' primer and a J-beta primer mix. Each cDNA molecule carried a tag from a template-switch adaptor that contained 12 random nucleotides. TCRdb fed the 5' RACE reads into MiXCR, producing one record per CDR3 protein. The sample lists over 1.5 million distinct CDR3 sequences, about 50% occurring once. The individuals who served as donors were healthy Caucasians living in Russia, aged about 6 to 95. This CDR3 region has 15 residues. The V end lost 3 bases, the J end lost 2 bases, and 14 bases lay between the germline ends. The germline CDR1 and CDR2 sequences are MDHEN and SYDVKM. Remarks on this clonotype: Its antigen remains unknown.

General study points: Diversity figures derived from one million T cells were judged to underestimate the true value.

The source material was blood. The TCR comes from a middle-aged woman in good health. The chain is built from TRBV28 and TRBJ2-7; a possible D gene is TRBD1 (5 bases). CDR3 region: CASSFGFQGTYEQYF. The CDR3 DNA reads as TGTGCCAGCAGTTTCGGCTTTCAGGGAACCTACGAGCAGTACTTC. Together with reference TRBV28 and TRBJ2-7, the CDR3 gives the full variable domain: DVKVTQSSRYLVKRTGEKVFLECVQDMDHENMFWYRQDPGLGLRLIYFSYDVKMKEKGDIPEGYSVSREKKERFSLILESASTNQTSMYLCASSFGFQGTYEQYFGPGTRLTVT.